These 29 T cell receptor beta chains came from one sample sequenced in a study of T-cell reconstitution after alpha-beta-depleted transplantation in children. Researchers prepared the TCRbeta library using unique molecular identifiers, the study reports. In TCRdb, the PCR reads were re-called with MiXCR into one record per CDR3 protein. Among hundreds of thousands of distinct CDR3 sequences listed, about a sixth were seen once. The sample here was PBMCs, mostly from graft donor cells, taken 360 days after TCRalphabeta/CD19-depleted stem cell transplant. The source of these receptors is a male patient under 10 years old who had a stem cell transplant for acute lymphoblastic leukemia, so the T cells may come from the graft donor.

This clonotype has ten or more counts. The V call is TRBV12-3 or TRBV12-4, the J call TRBJ1-1; D is ambiguous. The CDR3 length is 15 residues. V lost 6 bases, J lost 4 bases, and 18 bases lay in between. CDR3 DNA sequence: TGTGCCAGCAGCCCCCGACATAATACGGGCACTGAAGCTTTCTTT. Protein: CASSPRHNTGTEAFF.

The CDR3 DNA follows: TGTGCCAGCAGCCCCAGACTAGCCGTTATGCAGTATTTT. This encodes CASSPRLAVMQYF. The chain links TRBV7-2 to TRBJ2-3, with TRBD2 matching 7 bases. CDR3 length equals 13 residues. Germline V gene sequence: CDR1 SGHTA, CDR2 FQGNSA. The ends lost 5 bases at V and 11 bases at J; junction bases unmatched: 10.

The CDR3 loop reads CASLSGRVDNEQFF. The CDR3 DNA reads TGTGCCAGCCTTAGCGGGAGAGTCGACAATGAGCAGTTCTTC. The genes are TRBV6-5 and TRBJ2-1, with TRBD2 identical over 9 bases. Germline CDR1 MNHEY, CDR2 SVGAGI. Germline trimming cut 8 bases from V and 5 bases from J; bases unmatched to any gene: 7. The CDR3 is 14 residues long.

This clonotype has more than one count but fewer than ten. The chain combines TRBV20-1 with TRBJ2-5, with D perhaps TRBD1 or TRBD2 (5 bases each). V lost 7 bases and J 3 bases, leaving 18 bases between the germline ends. CDR1 DFQATT and CDR2 SNEGSKA come from the germline V gene (reference sequence). The CDR3 has 14 amino acids. The CDR3 reads CSVGVPGMEETQYF. The DNA of the CDR3 is TGCAGTGTGGGGGTACCCGGTATGGAAGAGACCCAGTACTTC.

This clonotype was seen only a few times. This chain links TRBV29-1 with TRBJ2-2; perhaps TRBD1 as D (6 bases). This CDR3 is 13 amino acids long. The germline gives CDR1 SQVTM, CDR2 ANQGSEA. V was trimmed by 5 bases and J by 7 bases, leaving 14 bases between them. The DNA of the CDR3 is TGCAGCGTTCTACAGGGTCGGATCGGGGAGCTGTTTTTT. The encoded protein is CSVLQGRIGELFF.

This chain uses TRBV7-9 with TRBJ2-7, with TRBD1 matching over 7 bases. The CDR3 is 15 residues long. J lost 2 bases, V lost 1 base, and 5 bases had no gene match. The germline CDR1 and CDR2 sequences are SEHNR and FQNEAQ (reference sequence). CDR3 residues: CASSLEGDSTYEQYF. The CDR3 coding sequence is TGTGCCAGCAGCTTAGAGGGGGACAGCACCTACGAGCAGTACTTC.

The chain carries TRBV12-3 or TRBV12-4 and TRBJ2-5, with 13 bases fitting TRBD2. This CDR3 has 15 amino acids. Germline trimming cut 6 bases from V and 4 bases from J; bases unmatched to any gene: 5. CDR3 protein: CASSRTSGSRETQYF. DNA for the CDR3: TGTGCCAGCAGCCGGACTAGCGGGAGTAGAGAGACCCAGTACTTC.

The chain combines TRBV10-3 with TRBJ1-1; D is possibly TRBD1 (5 bases). The CDR3 is 14 amino acids. V lost 3 bases, J lost 1 base, and 9 bases lay in between. Germline V gene data show CDR1 as ENHRY and CDR2 as SYGVKD. Here the CDR3 reads CAISDRRGNTEAFF. DNA of the CDR3: TGTGCCATCAGTGATCGTAGGGGGAACACTGAAGCTTTCTTT.

The table lists this clonotype with many counts. The chain couples TRBV25-1 to TRBJ2-1; unclear D gene. Germline V gene lookup returns CDR1 MGHDK and CDR2 SYGVNS. The length of the CDR3 is 16 residues. Deletions cut 4 bases from V and 6 bases from J, with 19 bases between. CDR3 bases: TGTGCCAGCAGTGGCGAAGGACGGAAGACCACCAATGAGCAGTTCTTC. Translating gives CASSGEGRKTTNEQFF.

This clonotype has only a few counts. The J gene is TRBJ2-1, the V gene TRBV5-4, with D perhaps TRBD2 (5 bases). The CDR3 sequence is 18 residues long. Germline CDR1 SGHNT, CDR2 YYREEE (reference sequence). Trimming removed 0 bases at V and 0 bases at J, with 16 bases between. CDR3 nucleotide sequence: TGTGCCAGCAGCTTGGCGTGGTCCAGCGGATCCTCCTACAATGAGCAGTTCTTC. This codes for CASSLAWSSGSSYNEQFF.

The table lists this clonotype with a few counts. CDR3: CSARWAATDTQYF. CDR3 nucleotide sequence: TGCAGTGCTAGATGGGCAGCTACAGATACGCAGTATTTT. V usage is TRBV20-1 and J usage is TRBJ2-3; no reliable D call. Germline V gives CDR1 DFQATT, CDR2 SNEGSKA (reference sequence). Trimming removed 2 bases from V and 3 bases from J, with 9 bases in between. This CDR3 has 13 residues.

The chain joins TRBV20-1 to TRBJ2-7; D may be TRBD2 (6 bases). V lost 0 bases and J lost 2, with 11 bases in between. Germline V lookup: CDR1 DFQATT, CDR2 SNEGSKA (reference sequence). This CDR3 has 14 residues. The CDR3 loop is CSARDSGAPYEQYF. As DNA, the CDR3 is TGCAGTGCTAGAGATAGCGGAGCCCCCTACGAGCAGTACTTC.

The V and J genes are TRBV5-1 and TRBJ2-2; TRBD2 is a possible D gene (6 bases). The germline V and J ends were trimmed by 4 bases and 4 bases, with 11 bases remaining between them. Per the germline V gene, CDR1 is SGHRS and CDR2 is YFSETQ. The length of the CDR3 is 14 residues. CDR3 nucleotide sequence: TGCGCCAGCAGCCCGGCCGGGGGCACCGGGGAGCTGTTTTTT. It specifies CASSPAGGTGELFF.

This clonotype has just a few counts. The chain combines TRBV6-5 with TRBJ2-7; TRBD2 matches at 7 bases. The V gene end was trimmed by 0 bases and the J gene end by 0 bases; junction bases not matched to a gene: 5. CDR1 and CDR2 from the germline V gene are MNHEY and SVGAGI. The CDR3 spans 16 residues. CDR3: CASSYSPSGSSYEQYF. The CDR3 region has the DNA TGTGCCAGCAGTTACTCTCCTAGCGGAAGCTCCTACGAGCAGTACTTC.

In its sample, this clonotype was seen a few times. This chain connects TRBV20-1 to TRBJ2-6, with a tentative D call TRBD1 (7 bases). Germline CDR1 is DFQATT and CDR2 is SNEGSKA (reference sequence). V gave up 7 bases and J gave up 0 bases, with 10 bases separating them. The CDR3 totals 14 residues. DNA for the CDR3: TGCAGTGGCAGGGGGGCCTCTGGGGCCAACGTCCTGACTTTC. It encodes CSGRGASGANVLTF.

This clonotype was picked up many times. J is TRBJ2-1 and V is TRBV7-2, with D maybe TRBD2 (6 bases). The CDR3 runs 15 residues. The V gene's germline CDR1 is SGHTA and CDR2 FQGNSA. V lost 2 bases, J lost 5 bases, and 13 bases lay in between. DNA for the CDR3: TGTGCCAGCAGCTTATCTGGGACTCCCCACAATGAGCAGTTCTTC. The encoded protein is CASSLSGTPHNEQFF.

The chain joins TRBV7-8 to TRBJ2-3; TRBD2 is a possible D gene (8 bases). V dropped 7 bases and J dropped 4 bases, with 21 bases sitting between them. The germline gives CDR1 SGHVS, CDR2 FQNEAQ. The CDR3 sequence is 16 residues long. As DNA, the CDR3 is TGTGCCAGCACTGGGACTAGTAGGGGGCACGCAGATACGCAGTATTTT. It yields the protein CASTGTSRGHADTQYF.

This clonotype was recorded a few times. The V call is TRBV12-3 or TRBV12-4, the J call TRBJ2-6, with D perhaps TRBD1 (6 bases). V gave up 5 bases and J gave up 2 bases, with 10 bases separating them. CDR3 size: 15 residues. The CDR3 protein is CASSHRDPGANVLTF. CDR3 coding DNA: TGTGCCAGCAGTCACAGGGACCCTGGGGCCAACGTCCTGACTTTC.

This clonotype was observed a few times. The chain joins TRBV10-3 to TRBJ2-1; D not resolved. This CDR3 region has 13 residues. The ends were cut back, 4 bases at V and 4 bases at J, with 8 bases in the middle. Germline CDR1 is ENHRY and CDR2 is SYGVKD. The CDR3 bases are TGTGCCATCAGTGCGATCCCTTACAATGAGCAGTTCTTC. This codes for CAISAIPYNEQFF.

CDR3 loop: CASSWYSNQPQHF. The CDR3 DNA reads as TGTGCCAGCAGTTGGTATAGCAATCAGCCCCAGCATTTT. The genes are TRBV12-3 or TRBV12-4 and TRBJ1-5; D call uncertain. V was pared by 4 bases and J by 0 bases, with 4 bases between. This CDR3 spans 13 amino acids.

V usage is TRBV11-1 and J usage is TRBJ2-3, with D perhaps TRBD2 (5 bases). This CDR3 contains 19 residues. The germline V and J ends were trimmed by 5 bases and 5 bases, with 29 bases remaining between them. Germline CDR1 reads SGHAT; CDR2 reads FQDESV (reference sequence). The CDR3 region is CASSPPWGSESLNEDTQYF. CDR3 nucleotide sequence: TGTGCCAGCAGCCCTCCCTGGGGTAGCGAGAGTCTCAATGAAGATACGCAGTATTTT.

J is TRBJ2-7 and V is TRBV9; D call uncertain. With 3 bases removed from V and 6 bases from J, the gap between germline ends came to 10 bases. This CDR3 comprises 12 residues. Germline V gene lookup returns CDR1 SGDLS and CDR2 YYNGEE. CDR3 amino acids: CASSAQAGEQYF. CDR3 nucleotide sequence: TGTGCCAGCAGCGCACAAGCTGGCGAGCAGTACTTC.

This clonotype has a handful of counts. V usage is TRBV14 and J usage is TRBJ2-1; TRBD2 matches at 10 bases. This CDR3 region has 14 residues. Germline CDR1 SGHDN, CDR2 FVKESK. Losses at the gene ends were 4 bases for V and 7 bases for J; bases not matched to a gene: 4. The CDR3: CASSPGLARNEQFF. The CDR3 bases are TGTGCCAGCAGCCCGGGACTAGCGAGGAATGAGCAGTTCTTC.

This clonotype was found many times. The gene calls are TRBV12-3 or TRBV12-4 and TRBJ1-6; unclear D gene. Trimming removed 8 bases at V and 12 bases at J, with 14 bases between. The CDR3 sequence is 12 residues long. The CDR3 reads CASASASGPLHF. The CDR3 DNA is TGTGCCAGCGCCTCCGCCTCGGGACCCCTCCACTTT.

This clonotype was found a few times. The rearrangement uses TRBV12-3 or TRBV12-4 and TRBJ1-1, with TRBD1 matching over 8 bases. The CDR3 is made up of 16 amino acids. The trim removed 5 bases at V and 3 bases at J, leaving 11 bases unmatched. CDR3 sequence reads: CASSPGQGEGYTEAFF. The CDR3 DNA reads TGTGCCAGCAGTCCCGGACAGGGAGAGGGGTACACTGAAGCTTTCTTT.

This clonotype was detected only a few times. The chain has TRBV4-2 and TRBJ1-6; 9 nucleotides match TRBD1. J was trimmed by 5 bases and V by 0 bases; bases with no gene match: 5. In germline, CDR1 is LGHNA, CDR2 YNFKEQ. The CDR3 has 17 amino acids. The CDR3 reads CASSQDPWDRDNSPLHF. The CDR3 coding sequence is TGTGCCAGCAGCCAAGATCCTTGGGACAGGGATAATTCACCCCTCCACTTT.

Of note for this clonotype: This could be a read error, since a much larger clone is one nucleotide away. The V gene is TRBV7-3, the J gene TRBJ2-5; 10 bases agree with TRBD2. The length of the CDR3 is 15 residues. CDR1 and CDR2 (germline): SGHTA, FQGTGA. The CDR3: CACSLLAGVTETQYF. The CDR3 coding sequence is TGTGCCTGCAGCTTGCTAGCGGGAGTAACAGAGACCCAGTACTTC.

The chain combines TRBV24-1 with TRBJ2-3, with D unclear. The V gene's germline CDR1 is KGHDR and CDR2 SFDVKD. This CDR3 contains 15 residues. V lost 0 bases, J lost 0 bases, and 6 bases lay in between. The CDR3 nucleotides are TGTGCCACCAGTGATTTGCTCGAGAGCACAGATACGCAGTATTTT. It is translated as CATSDLLESTDTQYF.

This clonotype was seen repeatedly, ten times or more. The chain links TRBV10-3 to TRBJ2-3; perhaps D is TRBD1 or TRBD2 (5 bases each). The CDR3 loop spans 13 amino acids. Trimming cost V 11 bases and J 5 bases, with 17 bases left between them. Germline CDR1 and CDR2: ENHRY and SYGVKD. CDR3 nucleotide sequence: TGTGCCCTTGGGGCTAGAGGGGAAGATACGCAGTATTTT. Its translation is CALGARGEDTQYF.